The 14 T cell receptor beta chains reported below all come from one sample, sequenced in a study of cytomegalovirus exposure and HLA in healthy donors. With 60 Vbeta and 13 Jbeta primers, the PCR was carried out. Sequencing was performed with immunoSEQ multiplex PCR; in TCRdb, only in-frame clones are kept and a portion is missing. The repertoire consists of 100,000 to 150,000 clones, with 81% occurring once and the leading ten covering about 1.8%. Material for sequencing was PBMCs. The receptors stem from a man between 18 and 29 years old in good health and CMV-seronegative.

The rearrangement uses TRBV2 and TRBJ2-7; TRBD2 agrees at 8 bases. The V gene end was trimmed by 1 base and the J gene end by 5 bases; junction bases not matched to a gene: 7. The CDR3 extends over 15 amino acids. Germline CDR1 and CDR2: SNHLY and FYNNEI. The CDR3 sequence: CASSEGPAGDNEQYF. For the CDR3, the DNA is TGTGCCAGCAGTGAAGGGCCAGCGGGGGATAACGAGCAGTACTTC.

The chain is built from TRBV6-5 and TRBJ1-2; D is possibly TRBD1 (5 bases). Trimming left V 4 bases short and J 0 bases short, with 15 bases between. This CDR3 is 16 amino acids long. Looked up from germline, CDR1 is MNHEY and CDR2 is SVGAGI. The CDR3 sequence is CASSSAGQPTNYGYTF. As DNA, the CDR3 is TGTGCCAGCAGTTCCGCCGGACAACCAACTAACTATGGCTACACCTTC.

The rearrangement uses TRBV19 and TRBJ2-2; 13 positions agree with TRBD2. The CDR3 contains 16 residues. Losses at the gene ends were 8 bases for V and 4 bases for J; bases not matched to a gene: 7. Germline CDR1 LNHDA, CDR2 SQIVND (reference sequence). The CDR3 is CASGLAGAPGTGELFF. In DNA, the CDR3 is TGTGCCAGTGGACTAGCGGGGGCGCCGGGCACCGGGGAGCTGTTTTTT. Together with reference TRBV19 and TRBJ2-2, the CDR3 gives the full variable domain: DGGITQSPKYLFRKEGQNVTLSCEQNLNHDAMYWYRQDPGQGLRLIYYSQIVNDFQKGDIAEGYSVSREKKESFPLTVTSAQKNPTAFYLCASGLAGAPGTGELFFGEGSRLTVL.

The chain uses TRBV7-2 and TRBJ1-5; D remains ambiguous. This CDR3 contains 14 residues. Trimming pared 5 bases from V and 3 bases from J, leaving 11 bases between. The germline V gene has CDR1 SGHTA and CDR2 FQGNSA. The CDR3 protein is CASSITSSNQPQHF. The DNA for the CDR3 is TGTGCCAGCAGCATAACAAGTTCCAATCAGCCCCAGCATTTT.

This chain joins TRBV5-4 and TRBJ2-1, with D possibly matching TRBD2 (6 bases). Germline V CDR1 and CDR2: SGHNT, YYREEE (reference sequence). This CDR3 has 16 amino acids. The V gene lost 2 bases and the J gene lost 0 bases, with 12 bases spanning the gap. The CDR3: CASSFRRESSYNEQFF. Written as DNA, the CDR3 is TGTGCCAGCAGCTTCCGACGGGAGAGCTCCTACAATGAGCAGTTCTTC.

The genes are TRBV9 and TRBJ1-2; tentative D call: TRBD1 (6 bases). Germline-derived CDR1 and CDR2 are SGDLS and YYNGEE. This CDR3 region has 13 residues. Trimming took off 0 bases at V and 8 bases at J, with 11 bases between the two ends. The CDR3 sequence: CASSVGTDKGYTF. The CDR3, as DNA: TGTGCCAGCAGCGTAGGGACAGACAAGGGCTACACCTTC.

The chain employs TRBV5-1 and TRBJ2-1; a possible D gene is TRBD2 (5 bases). The CDR3 is 15 amino acids. V was cut by 3 bases and J by 0 bases, with 10 bases left in between. Looked up from germline, CDR1 is SGHRS and CDR2 is YFSETQ. CDR3 bases: TGCGCCAGCAGCTCCGGACTCTTCTCCTACAATGAGCAGTTCTTC. This encodes CASSSGLFSYNEQFF.

The chain is built from TRBV2 and TRBJ1-2; D perhaps matches TRBD1 (6 bases). CDR1 is SNHLY and CDR2 is FYNNEI in the germline V gene. V lost 4 bases and J 0 bases, leaving 6 bases between the germline ends. The CDR3 covers 13 residues. The CDR3: CASSGTANYGYTF. Here the CDR3 DNA reads TGTGCCAGCAGTGGGACAGCTAACTATGGCTACACCTTC.

This chain joins TRBV19 and TRBJ1-1; 9 positions agree with TRBD1. The CDR3 runs 15 residues. Germline assignment: CDR1 LNHDA and CDR2 SQIVND (reference sequence). The V and J ends lost 4 bases and 6 bases, in that order; junction bases with no gene match: 9. As DNA, the CDR3 is TGTGCCAGTAGTAACTTTAGGACAGGGGCCCCTGAAGCTTTCTTT. Its protein product is CASSNFRTGAPEAFF.

Here the CDR3 reads CASRGGGASYTF. In DNA form, the CDR3 reads TGTGCCAGCCGGGGTGGAGGGGCAAGCTACACCTTC. V is TRBV2 and J is TRBJ1-2; weak D call: TRBD1 (5 bases). Germline-derived CDR1 and CDR2 are SNHLY and FYNNEI. The ends were cut back, 8 bases at V and 9 bases at J, with 16 bases in the middle. The CDR3 consists of 12 residues.

The chain is built from TRBV2 and TRBJ2-7, with TRBD2 identical over 12 bases. Per germline, CDR1 SNHLY and CDR2 FYNNEI. V shed 6 bases and J 2 bases; nucleotides not matched to a gene: 2. The CDR3 loop spans 14 amino acids. This chain's CDR3 is CASRASGGAYEQYF. CDR3 coding DNA: TGTGCCAGCAGGGCTAGCGGGGGGGCCTACGAGCAGTACTTC.

This clone was counted only a few times. The V call is TRBV10-3, the J call TRBJ1-2; D is undetermined. The CDR3 length is 10 residues. The V end lost 10 bases, the J end lost 5 bases, and 8 bases lay between the germline ends. Germline V gene sequence: CDR1 ENHRY, CDR2 SYGVKD. The CDR3 is CASGIYGYTF. In nucleotides, the CDR3 is TGTGCCAGCGGGATTTATGGCTACACCTTC.

The V call is TRBV4-3, the J call TRBJ2-2; 10 nucleotides match TRBD2. V shed 4 bases and J 0 bases; nucleotides not matched to a gene: 11. Per germline, CDR1 LGHNA and CDR2 YSLEER. The CDR3 loop spans 19 amino acids. The CDR3 sequence is CASSRDSGGTFANTGELFF. CDR3 in DNA: TGCGCCAGCAGCCGTGATAGCGGGGGGACGTTCGCGAACACCGGGGAGCTGTTTTTT.

The chain links TRBV29-1 to TRBJ1-2; D gene uncertain. V lost 3 bases to trimming and J lost 5 bases, with 10 bases between them. CDR3 size: 12 residues. Germline values: CDR1 SQVTM, CDR2 ANQGSEA. CDR3 sequence (DNA): TGCAGCGTTGATGTCCAGGCTTATGGCTACACCTTC. This encodes CSVDVQAYGYTF.